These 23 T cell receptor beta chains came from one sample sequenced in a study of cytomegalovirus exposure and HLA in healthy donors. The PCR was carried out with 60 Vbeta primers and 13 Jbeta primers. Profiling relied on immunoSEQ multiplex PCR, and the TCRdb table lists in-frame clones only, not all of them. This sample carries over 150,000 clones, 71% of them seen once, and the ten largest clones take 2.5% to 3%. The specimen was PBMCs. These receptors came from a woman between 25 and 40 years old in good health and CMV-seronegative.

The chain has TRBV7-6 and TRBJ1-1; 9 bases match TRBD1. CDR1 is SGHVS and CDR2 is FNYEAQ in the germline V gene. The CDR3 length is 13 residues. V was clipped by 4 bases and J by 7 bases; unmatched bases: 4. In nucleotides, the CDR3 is TGTGCCAGCAGCTCCTTGGGACAGGGTGAAGCTTTCTTT. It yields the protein CASSSLGQGEAFF.

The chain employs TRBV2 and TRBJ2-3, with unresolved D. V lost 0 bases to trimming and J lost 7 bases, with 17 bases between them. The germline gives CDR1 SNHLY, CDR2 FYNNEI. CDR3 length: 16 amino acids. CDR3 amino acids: CASSEALTPEINTQYF. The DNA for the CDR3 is TGTGCCAGCAGTGAAGCGCTTACCCCAGAAATCAATACGCAGTATTTT.

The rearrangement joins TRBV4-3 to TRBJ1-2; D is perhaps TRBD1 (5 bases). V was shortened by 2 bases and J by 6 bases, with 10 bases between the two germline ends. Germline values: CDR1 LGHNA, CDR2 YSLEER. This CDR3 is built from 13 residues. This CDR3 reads CASSQQAGDGYTF. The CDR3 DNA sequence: TGCGCCAGCAGCCAACAGGCGGGGGATGGCTACACCTTC.

CDR3 sequence reads: CASRGRGPRETQYF. CDR3 sequence (DNA): TGTGCCAGCAGGGGCAGGGGGCCTCGGGAGACCCAGTACTTC. This chain uses TRBV28 with TRBJ2-5; 8 bases fit TRBD1. V lost 6 bases and J lost 5; bases outside the gene matches: 8. Per germline, CDR1 MDHEN and CDR2 SYDVKM. The CDR3 has 14 residues.

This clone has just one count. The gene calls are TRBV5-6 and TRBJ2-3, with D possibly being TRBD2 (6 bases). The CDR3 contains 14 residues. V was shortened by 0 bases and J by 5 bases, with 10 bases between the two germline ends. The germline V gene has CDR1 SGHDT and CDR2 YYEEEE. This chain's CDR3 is CASSLAGVRDTQYF. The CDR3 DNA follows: TGTGCCAGCAGCTTGGCGGGGGTGAGAGATACGCAGTATTTT. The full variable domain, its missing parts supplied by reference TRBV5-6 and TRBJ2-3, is DAGVTQSPTHLIKTRGQQVTLRCSPKSGHDTVSWYQQALGQGPQFIFQYYEEEERQRGNFPDRFSGHQFPNYSSELNVNALLLGDSALYLCASSLAGVRDTQYFGPGTRLTVL.

CDR3 DNA: TGCGCCAGCAGCCAAGGCCGTACTTCTAACTATGGCTACACCTTC. Its translation: CASSQGRTSNYGYTF. The rearrangement uses TRBV4-1 and TRBJ1-2; D remains ambiguous. Trimming shortened V by 1 base and J by 0 bases, and 9 bases separated the two germline ends. CDR1 and CDR2 (germline): MGHRA, YSYEKL. This CDR3 is built from 15 residues.

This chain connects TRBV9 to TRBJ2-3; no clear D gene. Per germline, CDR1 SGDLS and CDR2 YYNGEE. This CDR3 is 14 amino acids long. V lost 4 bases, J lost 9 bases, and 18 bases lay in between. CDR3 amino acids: CASSSTRIQETQYF. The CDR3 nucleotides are TGTGCCAGCAGCTCAACCAGGATCCAGGAAACGCAGTATTTT.

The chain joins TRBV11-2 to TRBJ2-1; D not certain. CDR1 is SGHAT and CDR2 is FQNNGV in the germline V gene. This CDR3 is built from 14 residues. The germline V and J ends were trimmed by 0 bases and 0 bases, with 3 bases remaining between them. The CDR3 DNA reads TGTGCCAGCAGCTTAGACGGCTCCTACAATGAGCAGTTCTTC. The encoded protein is CASSLDGSYNEQFF.

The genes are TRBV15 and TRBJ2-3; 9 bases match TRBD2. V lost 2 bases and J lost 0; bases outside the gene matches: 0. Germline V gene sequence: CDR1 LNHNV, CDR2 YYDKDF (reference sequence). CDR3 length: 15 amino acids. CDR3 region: CATSRTSGSTDTQYF. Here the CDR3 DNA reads TGTGCCACCAGCAGAACTAGCGGGAGCACAGATACGCAGTATTTT.

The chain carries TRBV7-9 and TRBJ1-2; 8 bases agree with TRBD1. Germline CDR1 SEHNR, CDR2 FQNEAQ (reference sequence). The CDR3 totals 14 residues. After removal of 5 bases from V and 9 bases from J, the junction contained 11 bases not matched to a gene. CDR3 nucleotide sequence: TGTGCCAGCAGCGATGCGACAGGGGACGATCGCTACACCTTC. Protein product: CASSDATGDDRYTF.

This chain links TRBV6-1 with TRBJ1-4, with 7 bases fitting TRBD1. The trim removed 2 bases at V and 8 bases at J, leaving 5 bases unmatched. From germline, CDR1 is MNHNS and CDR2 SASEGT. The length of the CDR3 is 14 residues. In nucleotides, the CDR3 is TGTGCCAGCAGTGAAAGGGGGCTGGAGGAAAAACTGTTTTTT. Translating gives CASSERGLEEKLFF.

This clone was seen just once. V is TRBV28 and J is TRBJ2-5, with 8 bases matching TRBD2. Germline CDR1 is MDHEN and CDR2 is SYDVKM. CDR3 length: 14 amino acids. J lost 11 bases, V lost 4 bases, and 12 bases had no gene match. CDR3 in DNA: TGTGCCAGCAGTTCTCCCGGGAGGGCCGGTGTGCAGTACTTC. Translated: CASSSPGRAGVQYF.

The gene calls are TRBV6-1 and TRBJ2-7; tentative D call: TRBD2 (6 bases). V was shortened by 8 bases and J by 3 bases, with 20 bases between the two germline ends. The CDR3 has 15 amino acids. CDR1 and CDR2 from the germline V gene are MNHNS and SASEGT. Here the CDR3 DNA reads TGTGCCAGCGGGGGACCGCCCTGGGGGGTCTACGAGCAGTACTTC. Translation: CASGGPPWGVYEQYF.

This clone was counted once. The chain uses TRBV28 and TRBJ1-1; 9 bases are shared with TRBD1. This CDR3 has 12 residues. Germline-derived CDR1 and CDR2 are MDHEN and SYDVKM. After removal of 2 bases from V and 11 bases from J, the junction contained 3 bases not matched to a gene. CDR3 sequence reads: CASSLRDRGAFF. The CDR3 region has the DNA TGTGCCAGCAGTTTACGTGACAGGGGGGCTTTCTTT.

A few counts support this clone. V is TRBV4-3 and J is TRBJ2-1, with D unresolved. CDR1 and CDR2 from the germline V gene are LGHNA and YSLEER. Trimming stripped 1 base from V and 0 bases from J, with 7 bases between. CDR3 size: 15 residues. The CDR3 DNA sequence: TGCGCCAGCAGCCAAGGTGCGAGCTCCTACAATGAGCAGTTCTTC. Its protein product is CASSQGASSYNEQFF.

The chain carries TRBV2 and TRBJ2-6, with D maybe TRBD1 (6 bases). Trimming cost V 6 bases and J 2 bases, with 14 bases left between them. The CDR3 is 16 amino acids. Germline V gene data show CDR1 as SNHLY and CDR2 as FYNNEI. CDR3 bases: TGTGCCAGCAGCATACAGGGCTCCCCTGGGGCCAACGTCCTGACTTTC. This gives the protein CASSIQGSPGANVLTF. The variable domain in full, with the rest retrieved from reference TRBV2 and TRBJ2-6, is EPEVTQTPSHQVTQMGQEVILRCVPISNHLYFYWYRQILGQKVEFLVSFYNNEISEKSEIFDDQFSVERPDGSNFTLKIRSTKLEDSAMYFCASSIQGSPGANVLTFGAGSRLTVL.

The CDR3 bases are TGTGCCAGCAGTTTAGTGGCGGGAGGGGGACAAGAGACCCAGTACTTC. This codes for CASSLVAGGGQETQYF. The gene calls are TRBV28 and TRBJ2-5, with 9 bases that match TRBD2. The junction had 6 bases not matched to a gene; V was cut back by 2 bases and J by 2 bases. CDR1 is MDHEN, CDR2 SYDVKM, per germline. The CDR3 length is 16 residues.

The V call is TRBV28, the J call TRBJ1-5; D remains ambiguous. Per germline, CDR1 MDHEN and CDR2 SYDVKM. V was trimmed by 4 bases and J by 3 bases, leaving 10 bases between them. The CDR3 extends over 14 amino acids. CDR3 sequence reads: CASSYGDFNQPQHF. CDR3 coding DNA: TGTGCCAGCAGTTACGGGGATTTCAATCAGCCCCAGCATTTT.

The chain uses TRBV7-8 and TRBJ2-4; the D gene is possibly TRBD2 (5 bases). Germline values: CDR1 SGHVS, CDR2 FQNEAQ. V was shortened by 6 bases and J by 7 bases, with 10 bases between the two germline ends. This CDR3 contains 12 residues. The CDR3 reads CASSPTGNIQYF. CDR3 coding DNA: TGTGCCAGCAGTCCCACGGGGAACATTCAGTACTTC.

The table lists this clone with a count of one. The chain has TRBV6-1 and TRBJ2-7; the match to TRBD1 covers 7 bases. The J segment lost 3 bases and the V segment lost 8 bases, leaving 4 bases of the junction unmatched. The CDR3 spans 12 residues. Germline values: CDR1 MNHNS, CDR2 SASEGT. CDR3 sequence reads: CASVGGYYEQYF. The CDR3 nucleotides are TGTGCCAGCGTAGGGGGCTACTACGAGCAGTACTTC.

CDR3 nucleotide sequence: TGTGCCAGCACCTCCCCCGGCAGGGGAACCAATGAGCAGTTCTTC. Protein product: CASTSPGRGTNEQFF. J is TRBJ2-1 and V is TRBV28; maybe TRBD1 (6 bases). V was cut by 7 bases and J by 6 bases, with 19 bases left in between. Germline CDR1 reads MDHEN; CDR2 reads SYDVKM. This CDR3 comprises 15 residues.

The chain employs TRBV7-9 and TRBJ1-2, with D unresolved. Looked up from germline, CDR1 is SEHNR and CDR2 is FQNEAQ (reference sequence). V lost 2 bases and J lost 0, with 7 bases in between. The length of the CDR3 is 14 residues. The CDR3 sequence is CASSLRRPNYGYTF. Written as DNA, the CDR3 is TGTGCCAGCAGCTTAAGGAGGCCTAACTATGGCTACACCTTC.

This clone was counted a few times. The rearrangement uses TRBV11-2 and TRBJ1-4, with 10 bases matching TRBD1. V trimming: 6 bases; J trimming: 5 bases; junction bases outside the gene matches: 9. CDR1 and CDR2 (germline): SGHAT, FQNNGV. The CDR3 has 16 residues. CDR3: CASRNGQGGMNEKLFF. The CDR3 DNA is TGTGCCAGCAGGAACGGACAGGGGGGAATGAATGAAAAACTGTTTTTT.